The rows below give T cell receptor beta chains drawn from one sample of a study of blood T cell repertoires in COVID-19. This table comes from immunoSEQ multiplex PCR, and its TCRdb copy is limited to in-frame clones, with some not included. This sample has 140,000 to 150,000 clones, with more than 75% found just once. The sample comprised peripheral blood. These receptors were taken from a human donor with acute or convalescent COVID-19. The donor label of this sample is uncertain. Both conserved end residues are part of each CDR3. D genes are given only for firm matches. The size field is filled for only some rows; it gives once, few, many or a size class.

d_call j_call v_call clone_size cdr3_nt cdr3_aa
TRBD1 TRBJ1-1 TRBV24-1 NA TGTGCCACCACTTGGACAGGGGGCCACACTGAAGCTTTCTTT CATTWTGGHTEAFF
NA TRBJ2-3 TRBV4-2 NA TGTGCCAGCAGCCAAGATCCTAGCACAGATACGCAGTATTTT CASSQDPSTDTQYF
NA TRBJ1-5 TRBV11-2 NA TGTGCCAGCAGCTTAGCGGAGGGGTCGCCCCAGCATTTT CASSLAEGSPQHF
NA TRBJ2-5 TRBV2 NA TGTGCCAGCAGACCGGGAAAGACCCAGTACTTC CASRPGKTQYF
TRBD1 TRBJ1-1 TRBV7-8 NA TGTGCCAGCAGTCTACGGCGGACAGGGGCGATCACTGAAGCTTTCTTT CASSLRRTGAITEAFF
NA TRBJ1-1 TRBV27 NA TGTGCCAGCAGTGAAAACAGGGACACTGAAGCTTTCTTT CASSENRDTEAFF
TRBD1 TRBJ1-5 TRBV2 few TGTGCCAGCAGTGTGGACAGGATCTATCAGCCCCAGCATTTT CASSVDRIYQPQHF
NA TRBJ1-2 TRBV5-1 few TGCGCCAGCAGCCCAGCGCCGACAGAGAACTATGGCTACACCTTC CASSPAPTENYGYTF
NA TRBJ1-6 TRBV18 NA TGTGCCAGCTGGGCAGGGCAGGATTCACCCCTCCACTTT CASWAGQDSPLHF
NA TRBJ1-2 TRBV7-2 NA TGTGCCAGCGAAACCCAGACAGGCGGCTATGGCTACACCTTC CASETQTGGYGYTF
NA TRBJ2-7 TRBV10-1 few TGCGCCAGCAGTGAGTCGTCCCAATTCTACGAGCAGTACTTC CASSESSQFYEQYF
NA TRBJ1-1 TRBV18 NA TGTGCCAGCTCACCACCCCGGACAACTCTGAACACTGAAGCTTTCTTT CASSPPRTTLNTEAFF
NA TRBJ1-5 TRBV18 NA TGTGCCAGCTCACCACTCCCTATGGGGCTTCAGCCCCAGCATTTT CASSPLPMGLQPQHF
NA TRBJ1-5 TRBV7-2 few TGTGCCAGCAGTTCCCAGGATGGCCAGCCCCAGCATTTT CASSSQDGQPQHF
TRBD2 TRBJ2-7 TRBV30 NA TGTGCCTGGAGTTTGGGGGGGAGCTCCTACGAGCAGTACTTC CAWSLGGSSYEQYF
NA TRBJ1-1 TRBV28 NA TGTGCCAGCAGTTTACTGGGGGCCGGAGCTTTCTTT CASSLLGAGAFF
NA TRBJ1-2 TRBV7-2 few TGTGCCAGCAGCTTAGTTTCGCAGGTTATAAACTATGGCTACACCTTC CASSLVSQVINYGYTF
TRBD1 TRBJ1-2 TRBV5-1 NA TGCGCCAGCAGCTCAACGACAGGGACTGGCTACACCTTC CASSSTTGTGYTF
NA TRBJ1-1 TRBV6-5 NA TGTGCCAGCAGTTACTCGAGGGCGGGGAAAGGCACTGAAGCTTTCTTT CASSYSRAGKGTEAFF
NA TRBJ2-5 TRBV15 NA TGTGCCACCAGCAGAGGCCGGGAGAGCGTTGGGCAAGAGACCCAGTACTTC CATSRGRESVGQETQYF